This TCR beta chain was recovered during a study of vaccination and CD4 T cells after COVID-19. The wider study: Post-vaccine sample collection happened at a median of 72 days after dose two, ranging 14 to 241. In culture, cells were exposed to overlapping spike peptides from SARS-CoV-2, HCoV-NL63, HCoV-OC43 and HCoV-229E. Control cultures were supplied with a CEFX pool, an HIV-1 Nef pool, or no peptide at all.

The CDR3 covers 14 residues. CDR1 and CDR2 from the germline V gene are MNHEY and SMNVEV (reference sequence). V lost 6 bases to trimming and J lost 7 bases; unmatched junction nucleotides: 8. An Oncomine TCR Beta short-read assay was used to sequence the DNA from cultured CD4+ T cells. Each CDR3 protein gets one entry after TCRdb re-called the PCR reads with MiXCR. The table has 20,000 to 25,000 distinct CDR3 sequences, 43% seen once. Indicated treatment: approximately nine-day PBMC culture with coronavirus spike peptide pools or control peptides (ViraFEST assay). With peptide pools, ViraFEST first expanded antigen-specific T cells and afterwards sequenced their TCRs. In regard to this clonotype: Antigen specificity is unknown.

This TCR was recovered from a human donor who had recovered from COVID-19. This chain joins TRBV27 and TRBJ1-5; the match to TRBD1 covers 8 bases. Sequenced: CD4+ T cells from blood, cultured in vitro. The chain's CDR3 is CASSQQGVSQPQHF. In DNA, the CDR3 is TGTGCCAGCAGCCAACAGGGGGTCAGCCAGCCCCAGCATTTT.